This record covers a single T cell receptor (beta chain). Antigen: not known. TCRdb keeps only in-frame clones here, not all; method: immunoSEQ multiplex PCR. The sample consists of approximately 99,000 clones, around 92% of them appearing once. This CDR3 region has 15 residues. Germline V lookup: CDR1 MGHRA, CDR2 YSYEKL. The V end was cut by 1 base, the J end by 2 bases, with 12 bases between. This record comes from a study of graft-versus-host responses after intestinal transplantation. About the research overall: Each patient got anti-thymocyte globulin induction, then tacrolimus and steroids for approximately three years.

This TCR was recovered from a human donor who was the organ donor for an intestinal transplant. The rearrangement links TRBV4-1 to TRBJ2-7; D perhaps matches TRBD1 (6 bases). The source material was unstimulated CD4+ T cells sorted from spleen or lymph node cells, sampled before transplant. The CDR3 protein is CASSQGTVHTYEQYF. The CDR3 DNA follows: TGCGCCAGCAGCCAAGGGACAGTTCATACCTACGAGCAGTACTTC.